Here is one TCR beta chain with its context. It has no known antigen specificity. No base quality values were provided; no much bigger clone lies one nucleotide off. The record originates from a study of shared clonotypes between healthy human individuals (TCRdb year 2020). Regarding the research as a whole: The cohort included a few men and a couple of women between 18 and 49 years of age. Different laboratories and diverse techniques were used to prepare libraries and sequence TCR repertoires, to increase sequencing depth and limit assay-specific biases. Between about 0.94 and 8.9 billion PBMCs per donor were obtained by leukapheresis. For each donor, three plates each were used for CD4 naive and CD4 memory, two plates were used for CD8 naive, and one plate was used for CD8 memory. The study deeply sequenced blood TCR repertoires of about 5 healthy adults to estimate repertoire size and the extent of clonotype sharing between individuals.

Reading from cysteine to phenylalanine, the CDR3 counts 14 amino acids. The kept DNA is CDR3 alone, 42 bases in frame from the first base. Ends trimmed: V by 4 bases, J by 4 bases; bases unmatched to a gene: 2. As encoded in the germline V gene, CDR1 is MNHNS while CDR2 is SASEGT. Points the paper makes about the study in general: Sampling was restricted to blood, and TCR repertoires in tissues likely differ from the TCR repertoires found in blood. Based on pairwise subsampling, the degree of clonotype sharing among donors was expected to be affected by sequencing depth. Naive subsets generally had larger estimated clonotype richness than memory subsets. Rarefaction of sorted-subset datasets indicated incomplete sequencing despite the large sequencing depth. The genetic and exposure-history diversity represented was limited by the small number of donors. Compared with non-shared clonotypes, the clonotypes found in all four sorted-subset donors had higher generation probabilities. When a handful of donors were compared, the shared fraction of clonotypes was about 5% for naive CD4, about 4% for naive CD8, 2% to 2.5% for memory CD4, and 0.4% for memory CD8.

TCR CDR3 regions were amplified from genomic DNA by multiplex PCR using the deep immunoSEQ assay. Extracted genomic DNA from each cell subset was spread evenly across all wells of several immunoSEQ 96-well plates, with each plate serving as a replicate. For sorted subsets, each replicate PCR was loaded with 200 ng genomic DNA, equivalent to 30,000 or so T cell genomes. The purified libraries were quantified using a Qubit 3.0 fluorometer, sized with a Bioanalyzer 2100, and then quantified again using the KAPA Library Quantification kit. Every immunoSEQ 96-well plate was sequenced on a dedicated single-read 150-cycle Illumina NextSeq 550 flow cell. In the paper's pipeline: Because the immunoSEQ output included only junctional sequences and no quality scores, the filtering could not be the same as the filtering used for full-length reads. Sequences were annotated with PyIR, a Python wrapper for IgBLAST v1.9, using IMGT germline references to assign V/J genes and CDR3. Any read was removed if the V/J assignment was weak (E-value above 1e-6), the CDR3 was missing, or the read contained stop codons, out-of-frame junctions, or ambiguous translated residues. A V3J clonotype was defined by an identical inferred V gene, J gene, and CDR3 amino acid sequence. Percentage overlap between repertoires was calculated by dividing the number of shared unique clonotypes by the size of the smaller repertoire. RTK rarefaction, the Chao1 estimator, and Recon v2.1 estimates of unobserved clonotypes were used to assess repertoire richness. OLGA was used to compute generation probabilities for all TCRbeta clonotypes that the gDNA method yielded from a handful of donors. TCRdb took over this immuneACCESS table, retaining in-frame rearrangements with V and J assigned. Such tables are incomplete; in checked studies, under half of the missing clones stem from an unresolved V gene, and the remainder is unexplained. D and trimming come from the DNA, and the V and J calls and clone size come from that table. Within this sample are millions of clones, with about 95% of them counted one time only. The top ten clones comprise 0.9% to 1.3% of the sample.

CD8 naive samples consisted of CD45RO-negative cells that were positively selected for CCR7, yielding a CD45RA+CCR7+ population without TemRA cells. Healthy HIV-negative adults with no recently reported acute infections or vaccinations were included as donors. Every donor was a Caucasian adult living in Nashville, Tennessee, USA. Blood was obtained by leukapheresis, after which PBMCs were separated by Ficoll-Histopaque density gradient centrifugation and cryopreserved in liquid nitrogen vapor phase. Analytical flow cytometry was used to check the purity and quantity of every magnetically sorted T cell population. Genomic DNA was isolated from each sorted fraction and quantified by UV absorbance on a Nanodrop 2000c.

Rearrangement joined TRBV6-1 to TRBJ1-3; a stretch of 9 junction bases matches TRBD1. The receptor was isolated from a man aged 18 to 35 in good health. The sequencing input was naive CD8+ T cells sorted from blood. The cell subset or site label on this specimen signifies: CD45RA+CCR7+. The CDR3 protein is CASSGTGVGNTIYF. The DNA sequence follows: TGTGCCAGCAGTGGGACAGGGGTCGGAAACACCATATATTTT.